This TCR beta chain was profiled in a study of shared clonotypes between healthy human individuals. Study-level points and caveats: Researchers found naive subsets generally carried larger estimated richness than memory subsets.

The CDR3 runs 18 residues. Germline CDR1 and CDR2: SGHAT and FQNNGV. Trimming left V 4 bases short and J 7 bases short, with 26 bases between. Genomic DNA per cell subset filled all wells of several immunoSEQ plates. Generated by immunoSEQ multiplex PCR, the TCRdb table keeps only in-frame clones and is missing some. The table includes around 2,000,000 clones, 85% to 95% detected once. Naive CD8 cells were CD45RO-negative, positively selected for CCR7, excluding terminally differentiated effector memory CD45RA+ cells. All donors were healthy HIV-negative adults lacking recent acute infections or vaccinations. Comments on this clone: The antigen remains undetermined.

The V call is TRBV11-2, the J call TRBJ2-1; D is perhaps TRBD2 (6 bases). The sequence came from a man between 18 and 29 years old in good health. The specimen sequenced was naive CD8+ T cells sorted from blood. The CDR3 protein is CASSWRAGALLTGNEQFF. In DNA form, the CDR3 reads TGTGCCAGCAGCTGGAGGGCTGGAGCGCTCTTAACGGGAAATGAGCAGTTCTTC. Full variable domain (rest looked up from reference TRBV11-2 and TRBJ2-1): EAGVAQSPRYKIIEKRQSVAFWCNPISGHATLYWYQQILGQGPKLLIQFQNNGVVDDSQLPKDRFSAERLKGVDSTLKIQPAKLEDSAVYLCASSWRAGALLTGNEQFFGPGTRLTVL.